This T cell receptor (beta chain) was profiled in a study of blood T cell repertoires in COVID-19. Study in general: The United States, Italy and Spain supplied acute and convalescent COVID-19 samples. The analysed material was cDNA or gDNA that came from T cells, B-cell-depleted T cells, or PBMCs.

Germline V gene data show CDR1 as MNHEY and CDR2 as SVGEGT. The V gene lost 6 bases and the J gene lost 0 bases, with 12 bases spanning the gap. The CDR3 has 15 amino acids. Original data processing: Nucleated cell number was recorded as an estimate derived from reference gene primer amplification. Some clones are missing from TCRdb's copy, which holds only in-frame ones; the method was immunoSEQ multiplex PCR. The D gene and trimming were derived from the DNA, and the V and J assignments and clone size from that table. This table has about 94,000 clones, 70% to 90% appearing once. The sequenced sample consisted of peripheral blood. The sequence was obtained from an older woman in a cohort sampled during active or convalescent COVID-19. The chain employs TRBV6-2 or TRBV6-3 and TRBJ1-5, with D maybe TRBD1 (6 bases). DNA for the CDR3: TGTGCCAGCAGCTCACAGGGTCCTAGCAATCAGCCCCAGCATTTT. This translates into CASSSQGPSNQPQHF.